This passage covers 24 T cell receptor beta chains from one sample sequenced in a study of T cell repertoires in cytomegalovirus infection (dated by TCRdb to the late 2010s). What the treatment or condition label conveys for this sample: in vitro stimulation with specific CMV peptide epitopes to enrich CMV-specific T cells. These receptors' antigens are unknown. Sequencing relied on an Illumina HiSeq 1500. The public reads were reprocessed in TCRdb via fastp at Q25 and MiXCR, keeping in-frame beta chains. A single entry per CDR3 protein holds the most common genes and DNA from its merged rows. This sample gives 900,000 to 950,000 distinct CDR3 sequences in total; around 32% of them show up just once. The biggest ten clones account for roughly an eighth of the sample. The source material was cultured CD8+ T cells from PBMCs, sampled from culture after CMV antigen stimulation. The receptor set was obtained from a human donor in good health (CMV status not recorded). Some clones in this sample may be carry-over from other donors' samples.

This rearrangement joins TRBV7-3 to TRBJ2-1, with 7 bases that match TRBD1. Trimming removed 5 bases from V and 5 bases from J; junction bases left unmatched: 6. The CDR3 covers 14 residues. Germline CDR1 SGHTA, CDR2 FQGTGA. CDR3: CASSLGQPNNEQFF. CDR3 bases: TGTGCCAGCAGCCTGGGACAGCCAAACAATGAGCAGTTCTTC.

The chain joins TRBV7-8 to TRBJ2-7, with D possibly called TRBD1 or TRBD2 (5 bases each). Trimming took off 5 bases at V and 10 bases at J, with 18 bases between the two ends. The CDR3 spans 13 residues. Germline values: CDR1 SGHVS, CDR2 FQNEAQ. The CDR3 protein is CASSNRPVGGQYV. For the CDR3, the DNA is TGTGCCAGCAGCAACCGACCGGTTGGGGGACAGTACGTC.

In its sample, this clonotype was seen a few times. The chain combines TRBV6-2 or TRBV6-3 with TRBJ2-5; the match to TRBD1 covers 8 bases. Per the germline V gene, CDR1 is MNHEY and CDR2 is SVGEGT. With 5 bases clipped from V and 7 bases from J, the junction kept 6 bases outside the gene matches. The CDR3 runs to 13 residues. CDR3 in DNA: TGTGCCAGCAGTCACGGACAGGGAGTGACCCAGTACTTC. This translates into CASSHGQGVTQYF.

As for this clonotype: Compared with germline, one end of the junction differs, possibly owing to a read error. The chain couples TRBV4-1 to TRBJ1-1; the D gene is possibly TRBD1 (5 bases). The CDR3 has 14 amino acids. CDR1 and CDR2 from the germline V gene are MGHRA and YSYEKL. The CDR3 DNA reads TGCGCCAACAGCCAACAGGCCATGAACACTGAAGCTTTCTTT. This codes for CANSQQAMNTEAFF.

This chain connects TRBV7-8 to TRBJ1-1; 8 positions match TRBD1. The CDR3 has 16 residues. With 1 base clipped from V and 1 base from J, the junction kept 5 bases outside the gene matches. The germline gives CDR1 SGHVS, CDR2 FQNEAQ. The CDR3 bases are TGTGCCAGCAGCTTAGGGTCTCAGGGGGCGAACACTGAAGCTTTCTTT. It yields the protein CASSLGSQGANTEAFF.

At least ten counts were recorded for this clonotype. The chain uses TRBV7-8 and TRBJ2-1; 7 nucleotides match TRBD2. CDR1 is SGHVS, CDR2 FQNEAQ, per germline. V shed 1 base and J 1 base; nucleotides not matched to a gene: 4. This CDR3 contains 16 residues. The CDR3 nucleotides are TGTGCCAGCAGCTTAGTGCTGCGGGGGTCCTACAATGAGCAGTTCTTC. It yields the protein CASSLVLRGSYNEQFF. The full variable domain, rest sourced from reference TRBV7-8 and TRBJ2-1, is GAGVSQSPRYKVAKRGQDVALRCDPISGHVSLFWYQQALGQGPEFLTYFQNEAQLDKSGLPSDRFFAERPEGSVSTLKIQRTQQEDSAVYLCASSLVLRGSYNEQFFGPGTRLTVL.

This clonotype showed up many times. This rearrangement joins TRBV27 to TRBJ1-2; D perhaps matches TRBD1 (6 bases). V lost 0 bases, J lost 7 bases, and 18 bases lay in between. This CDR3 is 16 amino acids long. Germline V lookup: CDR1 MNHEY, CDR2 SMNVEV (reference sequence). This chain's CDR3 is CASSLSVGTYHFGYTF. Written as DNA, the CDR3 is TGTGCCAGCAGTTTATCGGTAGGGACATATCATTTTGGCTACACCTTC.

In regard to this clonotype: The junction departs from the called germline gene at one end, perhaps through a read error. The V gene is TRBV12-5, the J gene TRBJ1-2; no firm D call. The CDR3 sequence is 12 residues long. Germline-derived CDR1 and CDR2 are LGHNT and FRNRAP. CDR3 DNA sequence: TGTGCTAGTGCTTTGTATGACTATGGCTACACCTTC. Translation: CASALYDYGYTF.

This clonotype turned up a few times. This sequence joins TRBV12-3 or TRBV12-4 and TRBJ2-7; TRBD1 aligns across 11 bases. Unmatched junction bases numbered 6, after V lost 5 bases and J lost 3 bases. This CDR3 is built from 15 residues. This CDR3 reads CASSDGTGGIYEQYF. DNA for the CDR3: TGTGCCAGCAGTGACGGGACAGGGGGGATCTACGAGCAGTACTTC.

The gene calls are TRBV7-9 and TRBJ1-2; D not certain. The CDR3 is 13 amino acids. Trimming removed 5 bases from V and 6 bases from J, with 13 bases in between. CDR1 and CDR2 from the germline V gene are SEHNR and FQNEAQ (reference sequence). The CDR3 nucleotides read TGTGCCAGCAGCCTCGGTCATGTCGATGGCTACACCTTC. It encodes CASSLGHVDGYTF.

The V and J genes are TRBV4-1 and TRBJ1-5; D gene unclear. Germline CDR1 is MGHRA and CDR2 is YSYEKL. The CDR3 totals 15 residues. Trimming stripped 1 base from V and 10 bases from J, with 17 bases between. CDR3 sequence: CASSQVDPVRGPQHF. The CDR3 region has the DNA TGCGCCAGCAGCCAAGTGGACCCTGTAAGAGGACCCCAGCATTTT.

This clonotype was observed a handful of times. The chain couples TRBV6-1 to TRBJ2-1, with D perhaps being TRBD1 or TRBD2 (5 bases each). CDR3 length: 15 amino acids. Trimming pared 5 bases from V and 4 bases from J, leaving 15 bases between. The germline V gene has CDR1 MNHNS and CDR2 SASEGT. In nucleotides, the CDR3 is TGTGCCAGCAGTCAAAGGGACCCACTGTACAATGAGCAGTTCTTC. Protein: CASSQRDPLYNEQFF.

This clonotype occurred a few times. The V and J genes are TRBV6-1 and TRBJ2-1; no definite D call. V lost 5 bases to trimming and J lost 6 bases, with 11 bases between them. Germline V gives CDR1 MNHNS, CDR2 SASEGT. CDR3 size: 13 residues. The CDR3 nucleotides are TGTGCCAGCAGTTCGCACCCGGCCAATGAGCAGTTCTTC. This gives the protein CASSSHPANEQFF.

The chain employs TRBV7-9 and TRBJ2-7, with 7 bases fitting TRBD1. This CDR3 has 15 amino acids. Germline V gives CDR1 SEHNR, CDR2 FQNEAQ (reference sequence). Trimming removed 1 base from V and 3 bases from J; junction bases left unmatched: 6. The CDR3: CASSLVRDSFYEQYF. The CDR3 DNA reads TGTGCCAGCAGCTTAGTCCGGGACAGCTTCTACGAGCAGTACTTC.

This clonotype was detected only a few times. The V and J genes are TRBV6-6 and TRBJ1-2; D remains ambiguous. With 11 bases removed from V and 3 bases from J, the gap between germline ends came to 13 bases. The CDR3 consists of 12 residues. Germline loops: CDR1 MNHNY, CDR2 SVGAGI (reference sequence). CDR3 in amino acids: CAVPGWDYGYTF. The CDR3 DNA sequence: TGTGCCGTCCCGGGGTGGGACTATGGCTACACCTTC.

This sequence joins TRBV9 and TRBJ2-1; D gene unclear. This CDR3 is 15 amino acids long. Per the germline V gene, CDR1 is SGDLS and CDR2 is YYNGEE. With 0 bases removed from V and 8 bases from J, the gap between germline ends came to 15 bases. CDR3 sequence (DNA): TGTGCCAGCAGCGTAGATGGGAAGGGTTGGGATGAGCAGTTCTTC. Protein: CASSVDGKGWDEQFF.

Only a few counts were recorded for this clonotype. This chain links TRBV12-3 or TRBV12-4 with TRBJ1-4, with TRBD1 identical over 8 bases. This CDR3 region has 17 residues. Trimming took 5 bases from V and 0 from J; bases not matched to a gene: 8. The CDR3 is CASSVGTGITTNEKLFF. CDR3 coding DNA: TGTGCCAGCAGTGTCGGGACAGGCATAACAACTAATGAAAAACTGTTTTTT.

This clonotype was detected a few times. The gene calls are TRBV3-1 and TRBJ2-1; 8 bases line up with TRBD2. The germline gives CDR1 LGHDT, CDR2 YNNKEL (reference sequence). J gave up 2 bases and V 0 bases, and 3 bases lay outside the gene matches. The CDR3 covers 16 residues. The CDR3 here is CASSQEGGGTYNEQFF. In DNA form, the CDR3 reads TGTGCCAGCAGCCAAGAGGGCGGGGGGACCTACAATGAGCAGTTCTTC.

There are many counts of this clonotype. This chain connects TRBV28 to TRBJ2-1, with D perhaps TRBD2 (6 bases). The V gene's germline CDR1 is MDHEN and CDR2 SYDVKM. Trimming removed 0 bases from V and 7 bases from J, with 7 bases in between. CDR3 length equals 13 residues. CDR3 DNA sequence: TGTGCCAGCAGTTTATGGGGGAGGAATGAGCAGTTCTTC. Translating it yields CASSLWGRNEQFF.

V and J are TRBV6-5 and TRBJ1-1; TRBD1 is a possible D gene (6 bases). The CDR3 extends over 16 amino acids. Deletions cut 0 bases from V and 0 bases from J, with 11 bases between. CDR1 is MNHEY, CDR2 SVGAGI, per germline. The CDR3 DNA follows: TGTGCCAGCAGTTACTCGTCAGGGGCGGTGAACACTGAAGCTTTCTTT. Protein sequence: CASSYSSGAVNTEAFF.

In its sample, this clonotype was seen a few times. V gene TRBV15 combines with J gene TRBJ1-2, with 7 bases matching TRBD1. With V trimmed by 6 bases and J by 3 bases, 10 bases remained unmatched. Germline V CDR1 and CDR2: LNHNV, YYDKDF (reference sequence). The CDR3 extends over 15 amino acids. CDR3 sequence (DNA): TGTGCCACCAGTACTAGCACAGGGGAGTACTATGGCTACACCTTC. Translating it yields CATSTSTGEYYGYTF.

This clonotype was observed many times. This rearrangement joins TRBV12-3 or TRBV12-4 to TRBJ1-5, with unresolved D. Trimming took off 0 bases at V and 7 bases at J, with 10 bases between the two ends. There are 14 residues in the CDR3. The CDR3 DNA reads as TGTGCCAGCAGTTTAGCGCTAAGGGCACAGCCCCAGCATTTT. Translation: CASSLALRAQPQHF.

V gene TRBV6-5 combines with J gene TRBJ2-1, with a possible D match to TRBD2 (5 bases). The length of the CDR3 is 14 residues. Trimming removed 2 bases from V and 7 bases from J, with 12 bases in between. Germline V gene lookup returns CDR1 MNHEY and CDR2 SVGAGI. CDR3 in DNA: TGTGCCAGCAGTTACGGGAGCAGGACGAATGAGCAGTTCTTC. Encoded protein: CASSYGSRTNEQFF.

This clonotype was counted at least ten times. The rearrangement uses TRBV7-2 and TRBJ2-1; 11 bases are a match to TRBD2. With 4 bases clipped from V and 4 bases from J, the junction kept 9 bases outside the gene matches. CDR1 is SGHTA and CDR2 is FQGNSA in the germline V gene. The CDR3 loop spans 17 amino acids. CDR3: CASSSRGLAGGYNEQFF. DNA of the CDR3: TGTGCCAGCAGCTCCCGGGGGCTAGCGGGGGGTTACAATGAGCAGTTCTTC.